Each of the 8 T cell receptor beta chains below was sequenced from the same sample in a study of cytomegalovirus exposure and HLA in healthy donors. PCR employed 60 Vbeta and 13 Jbeta primers. Sequencing was performed with immunoSEQ multiplex PCR; in TCRdb, only in-frame clones are kept and a portion is missing. The sample contains some 150,000 clones, about 79% of which appear only once. The source material was PBMCs. These receptors originate from a female donor in good health and CMV-seropositive.

The V gene is TRBV27, the J gene TRBJ2-2; D unclear. V shed 5 bases and J shed 8 bases, with 15 bases lying between them. Germline V gene sequence: CDR1 MNHEY, CDR2 SMNVEV (reference sequence). The CDR3 extends over 14 amino acids. The CDR3: CASSPYPVSGELFF. The CDR3 nucleotides read TGTGCCAGCAGTCCCTACCCCGTCTCGGGGGAGCTGTTTTTT.

This sequence joins TRBV18 and TRBJ2-5; no reliable D call. This CDR3 has 13 residues. V was pared by 1 base and J by 2 bases, with 5 bases between. Germline V lookup: CDR1 KGHSH, CDR2 LQKENI. The CDR3 here is CASSPRVQETQYF. The DNA of the CDR3 is TGTGCCAGCTCACCACGCGTGCAAGAGACCCAGTACTTC.

The chain carries TRBV6-5 and TRBJ2-7, with D tentatively TRBD1 (5 bases). This CDR3 comprises 12 residues. The germline gives CDR1 MNHEY, CDR2 SVGAGI. Trimming cost V 4 bases and J 3 bases, with 7 bases left between them. CDR3 DNA sequence: TGTGCCAGCAGTTTTCAGGGCTACGAGCAGTACTTC. Translated, it gives CASSFQGYEQYF.

The chain is built from TRBV5-1 and TRBJ1-1, with D possibly TRBD1 on 5 matching bases. V was pared by 1 base and J by 4 bases, with 14 bases between. In germline, CDR1 is SGHRS, CDR2 YFSETQ. CDR3 length: 15 residues. CDR3 nucleotide sequence: TGCGCCAGCAGCTTGTTAGGGCAGGGAACCACTGAAGCTTTCTTT. Its protein is CASSLLGQGTTEAFF.

The CDR3 nucleotides are TGTGCCATCAGTGAGGGGACTATGGGTTCCACCGGGGAGCTGTTTTTT. It translates to CAISEGTMGSTGELFF. The chain employs TRBV10-3 and TRBJ2-2; 7 bases map to TRBD2. Germline V gives CDR1 ENHRY, CDR2 SYGVKD. CDR3 length: 16 amino acids. V shed 2 bases and J 4 bases; nucleotides not matched to a gene: 7.

The rearrangement uses TRBV6-6 and TRBJ2-7; D uncertain. Germline values: CDR1 MNHNY, CDR2 SVGAGI (reference sequence). The CDR3 runs to 13 residues. Trimming took off 0 bases at V and 3 bases at J, with 6 bases between the two ends. CDR3 sequence: CASSYSGLYEQYF. The CDR3 bases are TGTGCCAGCAGTTACTCGGGCCTCTACGAGCAGTACTTC.

This clone was seen more than once but under ten times. The genes are TRBV5-1 and TRBJ1-1; 9 bases line up with TRBD1. Germline V gene lookup returns CDR1 SGHRS and CDR2 YFSETQ. The CDR3 contains 12 residues. V trimming: 4 bases; J trimming: 7 bases; junction bases outside the gene matches: 2. CDR3 in amino acids: CASSPDRGEAFF. The CDR3 nucleotides are TGCGCCAGCAGCCCGGACAGGGGTGAAGCTTTCTTT.

The gene calls are TRBV4-1 and TRBJ2-6; TRBD2 is a possible D gene (6 bases). The V and J ends lost 0 bases and 0 bases respectively, with 9 bases between them. This CDR3 contains 17 residues. CDR1 is MGHRA, CDR2 YSYEKL, per germline. The CDR3 loop is CASSQEKGGSGANVLTF. The CDR3 DNA follows: TGCGCCAGCAGCCAAGAAAAGGGAGGCTCTGGGGCCAACGTCCTGACTTTC.